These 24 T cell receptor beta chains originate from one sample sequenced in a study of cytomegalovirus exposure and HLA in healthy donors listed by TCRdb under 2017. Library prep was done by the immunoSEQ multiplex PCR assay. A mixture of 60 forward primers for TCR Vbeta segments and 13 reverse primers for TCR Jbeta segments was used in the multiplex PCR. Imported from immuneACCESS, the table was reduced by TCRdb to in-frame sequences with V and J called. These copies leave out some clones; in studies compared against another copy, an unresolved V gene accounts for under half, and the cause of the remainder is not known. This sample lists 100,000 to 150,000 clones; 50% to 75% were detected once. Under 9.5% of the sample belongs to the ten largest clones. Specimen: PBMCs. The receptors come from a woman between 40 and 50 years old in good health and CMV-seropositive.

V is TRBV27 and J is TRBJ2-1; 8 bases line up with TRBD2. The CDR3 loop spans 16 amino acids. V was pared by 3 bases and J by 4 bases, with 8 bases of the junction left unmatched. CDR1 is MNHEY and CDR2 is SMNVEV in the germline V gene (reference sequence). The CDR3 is CASSFLTSGFYNEQFF. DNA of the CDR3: TGTGCCAGCAGTTTTCTAACTAGCGGCTTTTACAATGAGCAGTTCTTC.

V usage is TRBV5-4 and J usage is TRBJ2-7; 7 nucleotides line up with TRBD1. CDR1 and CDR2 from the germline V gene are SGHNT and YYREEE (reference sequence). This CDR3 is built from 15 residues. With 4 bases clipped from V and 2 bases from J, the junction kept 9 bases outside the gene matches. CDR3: CASSRTGNQPYEQYF. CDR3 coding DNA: TGTGCCAGCAGCCGGACAGGTAACCAGCCCTACGAGCAGTACTTC.

The CDR3: CASSYSSVNTEAFF. CDR3 nucleotides: TGTGCCAGCAGTTATTCCTCAGTGAACACTGAAGCTTTCTTT. The chain links TRBV6-5 to TRBJ1-1; D remains ambiguous. CDR3 size: 14 residues. Germline CDR1 is MNHEY and CDR2 is SVGAGI. V was shortened by 3 bases and J by 0 bases, with 8 bases between the two germline ends.

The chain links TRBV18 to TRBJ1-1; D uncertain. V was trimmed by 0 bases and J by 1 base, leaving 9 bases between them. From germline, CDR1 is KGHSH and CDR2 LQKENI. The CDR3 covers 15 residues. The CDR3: CASSPPAVRNTEAFF. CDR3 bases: TGTGCCAGCTCACCACCGGCAGTCAGGAACACTGAAGCTTTCTTT.

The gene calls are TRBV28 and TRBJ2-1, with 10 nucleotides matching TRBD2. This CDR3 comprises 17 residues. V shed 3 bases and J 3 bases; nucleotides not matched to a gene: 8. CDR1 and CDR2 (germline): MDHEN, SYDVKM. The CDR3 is CASSFPSGSSLYNEQFF. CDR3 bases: TGTGCCAGCAGTTTTCCTAGCGGGAGTTCCCTCTACAATGAGCAGTTCTTC. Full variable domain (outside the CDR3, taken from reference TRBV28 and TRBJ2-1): DVKVTQSSRYLVKRTGEKVFLECVQDMDHENMFWYRQDPGLGLRLIYFSYDVKMKEKGDIPEGYSVSREKKERFSLILESASTNQTSMYLCASSFPSGSSLYNEQFFGPGTRLTVL.

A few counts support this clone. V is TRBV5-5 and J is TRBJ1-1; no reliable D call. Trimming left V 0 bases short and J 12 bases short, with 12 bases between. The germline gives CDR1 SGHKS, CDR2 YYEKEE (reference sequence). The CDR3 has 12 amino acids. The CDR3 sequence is CASSLARGQPFF. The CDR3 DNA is TGTGCCAGCAGCTTGGCCAGAGGGCAGCCTTTCTTT. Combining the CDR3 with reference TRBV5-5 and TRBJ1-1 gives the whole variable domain DAGVTQSPTHLIKTRGQQVTLRCSPISGHKSVSWYQQVLGQGPQFIFQYYEKEERGRGNFPDRFSARQFPNYSSELNVNALLLGDSALYLCASSLARGQPFFGQGTRLTVV.

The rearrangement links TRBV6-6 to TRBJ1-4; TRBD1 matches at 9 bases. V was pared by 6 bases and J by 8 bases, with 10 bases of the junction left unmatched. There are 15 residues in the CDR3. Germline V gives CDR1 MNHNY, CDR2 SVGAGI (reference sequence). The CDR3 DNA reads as TGTGCCAGCAGCCGATCCGGGACAGGGAGGGAAAAACTGTTTTTT. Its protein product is CASSRSGTGREKLFF.

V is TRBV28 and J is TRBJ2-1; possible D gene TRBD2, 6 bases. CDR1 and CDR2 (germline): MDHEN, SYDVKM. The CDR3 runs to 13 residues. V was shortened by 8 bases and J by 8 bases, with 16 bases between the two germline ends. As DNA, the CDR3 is TGTGCCAGCGGCAGTGTAGAGCGGGATGAGCAGTTCTTC. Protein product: CASGSVERDEQFF.

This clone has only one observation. For the CDR3, the DNA is TGTGCCAGCACCGAGGACAGGGATTGGGAGAGCCCACGCATTCAGTACTTC. It encodes CASTEDRDWESPRIQYF. The V and J genes are TRBV7-9 and TRBJ2-4, with TRBD1 matching 8 bases. This CDR3 spans 17 amino acids. V dropped 7 bases and J dropped 9; count of bases not matched to a gene: 20. Germline V CDR1 and CDR2: SEHNR, FQNEAQ (reference sequence).

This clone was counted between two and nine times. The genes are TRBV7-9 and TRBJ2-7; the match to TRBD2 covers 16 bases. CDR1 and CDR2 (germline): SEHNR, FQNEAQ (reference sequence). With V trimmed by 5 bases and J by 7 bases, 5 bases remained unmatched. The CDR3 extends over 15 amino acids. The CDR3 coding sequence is TGTGCCAGCAGCGCGGGACTAGCGGGAGGGAAGGAGCAGTACTTC. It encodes CASSAGLAGGKEQYF.

CDR3 region: CASSYLGGRSPLHF. The DNA of the CDR3 is TGTGCCAGCAGTTACCTGGGAGGGCGGTCACCCCTCCACTTT. This sequence joins TRBV6-5 and TRBJ1-6; D gene ambiguous. Per the germline V gene, CDR1 is MNHEY and CDR2 is SVGAGI. The CDR3 totals 14 residues. The V and J ends lost 2 bases and 10 bases respectively, with 12 bases between them.

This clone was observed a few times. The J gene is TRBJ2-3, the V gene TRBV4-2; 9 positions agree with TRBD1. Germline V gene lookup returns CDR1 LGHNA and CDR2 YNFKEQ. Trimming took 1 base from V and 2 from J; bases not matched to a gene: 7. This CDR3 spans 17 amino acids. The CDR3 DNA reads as TGTGCCAGCAGCCAAGGGACCCGGGACAGGGCCACAGATACGCAGTATTTT. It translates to CASSQGTRDRATDTQYF.

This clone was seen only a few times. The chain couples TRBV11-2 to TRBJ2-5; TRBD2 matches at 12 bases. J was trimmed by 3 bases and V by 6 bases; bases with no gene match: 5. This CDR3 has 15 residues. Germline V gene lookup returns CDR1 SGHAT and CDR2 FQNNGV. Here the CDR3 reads CASRPSGGAEETQYF. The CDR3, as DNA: TGTGCCAGCAGGCCTAGCGGGGGGGCAGAAGAGACCCAGTACTTC.

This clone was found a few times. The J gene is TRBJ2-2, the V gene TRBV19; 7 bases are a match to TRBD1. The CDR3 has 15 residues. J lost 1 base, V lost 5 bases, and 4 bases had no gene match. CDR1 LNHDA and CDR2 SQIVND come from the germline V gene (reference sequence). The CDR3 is CASSPRTGNTGELFF. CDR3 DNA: TGTGCCAGTAGTCCACGGACAGGGAACACCGGGGAGCTGTTTTTT.

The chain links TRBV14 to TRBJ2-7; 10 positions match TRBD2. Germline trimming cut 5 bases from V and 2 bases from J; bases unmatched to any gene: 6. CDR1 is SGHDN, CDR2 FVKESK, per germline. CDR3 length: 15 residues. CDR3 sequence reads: CASSLIAGGPYEQYF. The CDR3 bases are TGTGCCAGCAGCTTAATAGCGGGAGGCCCCTACGAGCAGTACTTC.

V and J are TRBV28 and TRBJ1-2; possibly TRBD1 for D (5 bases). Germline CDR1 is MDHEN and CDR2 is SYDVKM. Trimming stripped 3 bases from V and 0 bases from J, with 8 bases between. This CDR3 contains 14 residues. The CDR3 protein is CASSFGRANYGYTF. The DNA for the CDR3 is TGTGCCAGCAGTTTTGGCAGGGCTAACTATGGCTACACCTTC.

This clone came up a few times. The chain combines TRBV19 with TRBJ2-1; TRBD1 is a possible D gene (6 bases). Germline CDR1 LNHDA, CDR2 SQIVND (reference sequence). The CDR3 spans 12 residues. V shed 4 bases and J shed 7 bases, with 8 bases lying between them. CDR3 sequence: CASSTQGNEQFF. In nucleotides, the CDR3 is TGTGCCAGTAGTACCCAGGGGAATGAGCAGTTCTTC.

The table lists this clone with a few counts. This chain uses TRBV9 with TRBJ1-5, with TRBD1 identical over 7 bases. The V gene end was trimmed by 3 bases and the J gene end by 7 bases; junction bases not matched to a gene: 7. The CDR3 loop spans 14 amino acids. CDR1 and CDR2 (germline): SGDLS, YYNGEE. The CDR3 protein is CASSGGQVEQPQHF. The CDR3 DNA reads TGTGCCAGCAGCGGCGGACAGGTTGAGCAGCCCCAGCATTTT.

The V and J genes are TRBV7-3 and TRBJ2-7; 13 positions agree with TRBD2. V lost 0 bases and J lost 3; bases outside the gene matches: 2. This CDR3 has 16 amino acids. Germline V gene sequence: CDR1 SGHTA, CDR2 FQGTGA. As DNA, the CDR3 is TGTGCCAGCAGCTTAACCCGGACTAGCGGGGGCTACGAGCAGTACTTC. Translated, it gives CASSLTRTSGGYEQYF.

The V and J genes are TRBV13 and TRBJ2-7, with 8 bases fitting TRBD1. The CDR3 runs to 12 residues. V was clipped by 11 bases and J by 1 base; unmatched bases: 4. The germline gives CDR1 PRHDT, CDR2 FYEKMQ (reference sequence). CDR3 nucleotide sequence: TGTGCCTTTCGGACAGGGTCCTACGAGCAGTACTTC. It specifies CAFRTGSYEQYF.

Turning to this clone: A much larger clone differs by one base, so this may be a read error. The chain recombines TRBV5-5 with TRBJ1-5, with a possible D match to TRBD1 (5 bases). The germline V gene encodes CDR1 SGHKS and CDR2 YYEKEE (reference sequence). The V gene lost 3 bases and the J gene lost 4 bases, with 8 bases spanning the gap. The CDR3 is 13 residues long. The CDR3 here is CASSSEGNQPQHF. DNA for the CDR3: TGTGCCAGCAGCTCGGAGGGGAATCAGCCCCAGCATTTT.

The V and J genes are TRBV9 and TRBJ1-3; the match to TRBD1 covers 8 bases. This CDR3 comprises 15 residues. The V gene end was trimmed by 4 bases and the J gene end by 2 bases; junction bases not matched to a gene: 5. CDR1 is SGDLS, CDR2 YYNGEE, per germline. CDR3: CASSHYRGTGNTIYF. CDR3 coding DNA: TGTGCCAGCAGCCATTACAGGGGGACTGGAAACACCATATATTTT.

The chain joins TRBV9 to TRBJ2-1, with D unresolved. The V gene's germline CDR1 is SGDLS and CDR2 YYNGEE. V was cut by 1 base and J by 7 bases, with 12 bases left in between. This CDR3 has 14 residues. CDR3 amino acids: CASSVSTFANEQFF. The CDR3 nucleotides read TGTGCCAGCAGCGTATCTACGTTTGCTAATGAGCAGTTCTTC.

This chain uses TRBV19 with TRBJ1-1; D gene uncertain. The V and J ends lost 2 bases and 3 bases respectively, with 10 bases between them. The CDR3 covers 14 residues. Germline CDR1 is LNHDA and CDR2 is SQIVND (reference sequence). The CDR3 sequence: CASSIRVADTEAFF. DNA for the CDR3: TGTGCCAGTAGTATACGGGTCGCGGACACTGAAGCTTTCTTT.